Each of the 16 T cell receptor beta chains below was sequenced from the same sample in a study of vaccination and CD4 T cells after COVID-19. The sample's treatment: approximately nine-day PBMC culture with coronavirus spike peptide pools or control peptides (ViraFEST assay). For these TCRs, the target antigens are not known. Researchers used the Oncomine TCR Beta short-read assay to sequence DNA from cultured CD4+ T cells. TCRdb passed the PCR reads through MiXCR, listing each CDR3 protein once. The sample contains roughly 6,600 distinct CDR3 sequences, 20% to 25% of which appear only once. This material consisted of CD4+ T cells from blood, cultured in vitro, taken after SARS-CoV-2 vaccination. The receptors stem from a human donor who had recovered from COVID-19.

Concerning this clonotype itself: This sequence may be a read error, since a much larger clone differs from it by one base. The chain uses TRBV20-1 and TRBJ2-7; D perhaps matches TRBD2 (6 bases). The CDR3 totals 13 residues. CDR1 and CDR2 from the germline V gene are DFQATT and SNEGSKA (reference sequence). The CDR3 loop reads CSARVRDQYEQHF. The CDR3 nucleotides read TGCAGTGCTAGAGTGCGGGACCAATACGAGCAGCACTTC.

In this sample, this clonotype turned up a few times. The chain joins TRBV10-3 to TRBJ2-1, with D perhaps being TRBD1 or TRBD2 (6 bases each). Germline V CDR1 and CDR2: ENHRY, SYGVKD. The CDR3 extends over 15 amino acids. Deletions cut 4 bases from V and 0 bases from J, with 10 bases between. The CDR3 bases are TGTGCCATCAGTGTAGGGGGGACCTCCTACAATGAGCAGTTCTTC. This sequence encodes CAISVGGTSYNEQFF.

The chain links TRBV5-1 to TRBJ2-2; D call uncertain. The CDR3 is made up of 14 amino acids. Trimming cost V 3 bases and J 4 bases, with 10 bases left between them. Per germline, CDR1 SGHRS and CDR2 YFSETQ. The CDR3 loop reads CASSSPLATGELFF. CDR3 DNA sequence: TGCGCCAGCAGCTCCCCCCTGGCCACCGGGGAGCTGTTTTTT. The whole variable domain, remainder taken from reference TRBV5-1 and TRBJ2-2, is KAGVTQTPRYLIKTRGQQVTLSCSPISGHRSVSWYQQTPGQGLQFLFEYFSETQRNKGNFPGRFSGRQFSNSRSEMNVSTLELGDSALYLCASSSPLATGELFFGEGSRLTVL.

The chain links TRBV9 to TRBJ2-1; TRBD2 aligns across 9 bases. The trim removed 6 bases at V and 9 bases at J, leaving 10 bases unmatched. The CDR3 totals 14 residues. Looked up from germline, CDR1 is SGDLS and CDR2 is YYNGEE. CDR3 in DNA: TGTGCCAGCAATAGCGGGGGCAGCCGAACTGAGCAGTTCTTC. As protein: CASNSGGSRTEQFF.

The rearrangement links TRBV28 to TRBJ1-2; D is unresolved. This CDR3 is built from 12 residues. The V and J ends lost 5 bases and 2 bases respectively, with 6 bases between them. Looked up from germline, CDR1 is MDHEN and CDR2 is SYDVKM. In DNA form, the CDR3 reads TGTGCCAGCAGTCTTTTGAACTATGGCTACACCTTC. This sequence encodes CASSLLNYGYTF.

This chain joins TRBV20-1 and TRBJ2-1; 13 nucleotides line up with TRBD2. The CDR3 is 16 amino acids. CDR1 and CDR2 from the germline V gene are DFQATT and SNEGSKA (reference sequence). With V trimmed by 6 bases and J by 1 base, 6 bases remained unmatched. CDR3 DNA sequence: TGCAGTGCCCGGACTAGCGGGAGCGGTTCCTACAATGAGCAGTTCTTC. It codes for CSARTSGSGSYNEQFF.

This clonotype is labeled as medium-sized (0.01 to 0.1%). V gene TRBV28 combines with J gene TRBJ1-2; D is possibly TRBD1 (5 bases). The CDR3 is made up of 15 amino acids. CDR1 and CDR2 from the germline V gene are MDHEN and SYDVKM. V lost 2 bases and J lost 8, with 18 bases in between. CDR3 bases: TGTGCCAGCAGTTTACCCGTTCGGGGGGAAGTCGGCTACACCTTC. Encoded protein: CASSLPVRGEVGYTF.

This clonotype was detected only a few times. This chain joins TRBV4-2 and TRBJ1-6, with D possibly being TRBD1 (6 bases). Germline CDR1 reads LGHNA; CDR2 reads YNFKEQ. V lost 0 bases and J lost 4, with 19 bases in between. The CDR3 has 19 residues. The CDR3 DNA follows: TGTGCCAGCAGCCAAGATCCTCACGGGGGCGGGGGTTATAATTCACCCCTCCACTTT. The encoded protein is CASSQDPHGGGGYNSPLHF.

This clonotype rates as medium-sized. The chain links TRBV20-1 to TRBJ1-2; D uncertain. V lost 4 bases and J 7 bases, leaving 16 bases between the germline ends. The CDR3 loop spans 13 amino acids. CDR1 and CDR2 from the germline V gene are DFQATT and SNEGSKA (reference sequence). The DNA of the CDR3 is TGCAGTGCTATTTACGGACTATGGGGTGGCTACACCTTC. Protein: CSAIYGLWGGYTF.

This clonotype qualifies as medium-sized. The chain recombines TRBV20-1 with TRBJ1-3, with no clear D. Per the germline V gene, CDR1 is DFQATT and CDR2 is SNEGSKA (reference sequence). The ends were cut back, 6 bases at V and 2 bases at J, with 11 bases in the middle. CDR3 length: 13 residues. Here the CDR3 reads CSAPRAAGNTIYF. The CDR3 DNA follows: TGCAGTGCCCCCCGGGCAGCTGGAAACACCATATATTTT.

The chain links TRBV6-2 or TRBV6-3 to TRBJ2-3, with 10 bases lining up with TRBD1. Looked up from germline, CDR1 is MNHEY and CDR2 is SVGEGT. The CDR3 consists of 13 residues. CDR3 region: CATQWTGGGTQYF. The CDR3, as DNA: TGTGCAACCCAGTGGACAGGGGGTGGTACGCAGTATTTT.

The rearrangement joins TRBV21-1 to TRBJ1-1. TRBV21-1 is given as a pseudogene. The length of the CDR3 is 15 residues. The CDR3 DNA follows: TGTGCCAGCAGCCCCCGTGCGGGAGTGAACACTGAAGCTTTCTTT. Amino acid sequence: CASSPRAGVNTEAFF.

The chain joins TRBV19 to TRBJ1-5, with D hard to call. V was shortened by 4 bases and J by 6 bases, with 19 bases between the two germline ends. The CDR3 covers 16 residues. The germline V gene has CDR1 LNHDA and CDR2 SQIVND (reference sequence). CDR3 sequence: CASSTGIPLGSQPQHF. DNA for the CDR3: TGTGCCAGTAGTACCGGGATCCCCTTAGGTAGTCAGCCCCAGCATTTT.

This clonotype was seen a few times. The rearrangement joins TRBV4-3 to TRBJ2-7, with D perhaps being TRBD1 or TRBD2 (5 bases each). This CDR3 is 12 amino acids long. Trimming cost V 0 bases and J 8 bases, with 8 bases left between them. Germline values: CDR1 LGHNA, CDR2 YSLEER. The CDR3: CASSQDWGKQYF. CDR3 sequence (DNA): TGCGCCAGCAGCCAAGATTGGGGGAAGCAGTACTTC.

With respect to this clonotype: A read error may be the cause here, since a much bigger clone is one base away. This sequence joins TRBV6-5 and TRBJ2-7; D may be TRBD1 (5 bases). The CDR3 is 15 residues long. V was clipped by 0 bases and J by 5 bases, with 14 bases between them. Germline CDR1 MNHEY, CDR2 SVGAGI. The CDR3 region has the DNA TGTGCCAGCAGTTACTCTAGGGGTCGATCCCACGAGCAGTACTTC. This encodes CASSYSRGRSHEQYF.

This clonotype was detected only a few times. V and J are TRBV19 and TRBJ1-2; D gene ambiguous. The V end lost 5 bases, the J end lost 9 bases, and 13 bases lay between the germline ends. The germline gives CDR1 LNHDA, CDR2 SQIVND (reference sequence). CDR3 length equals 12 residues. DNA for the CDR3: TGTGCCAGTAGTTTCATCGACGAGCGCTACACCTTC. As protein: CASSFIDERYTF. Full variable domain (rest looked up from reference TRBV19 and TRBJ1-2): DGGITQSPKYLFRKEGQNVTLSCEQNLNHDAMYWYRQDPGQGLRLIYYSQIVNDFQKGDIAEGYSVSREKKESFPLTVTSAQKNPTAFYLCASSFIDERYTFGSGTRLTVV.